This T cell receptor beta chain emerged from a study of blood T cell repertoires in COVID-19. Study in general: Sites in the United States, Italy and Spain provided acute and convalescent COVID-19 samples. Sources were T cells, B-cell-depleted T cells, or PBMCs; the material itself was cDNA or gDNA.

As originally analysed: Estimation of nucleated cell counts was performed using reference gene primer amplification. TCRdb keeps only in-frame clones here, not all; method: immunoSEQ multiplex PCR. V, J and clone size are taken as reported in that table, and D and trimming were inferred from the DNA itself. The sample consists of 95,000 to 110,000 clones, 84% of them appearing once. The germline V gene encodes CDR1 SGHDT and CDR2 YYEEEE. The V gene lost 4 bases and the J gene lost 7 bases, with 12 bases spanning the gap. The length of the CDR3 is 13 residues. The sample taken for sequencing was peripheral blood. This clonotype was obtained from a man between 60 and 75 years old with acute or convalescent COVID-19. The chain employs TRBV5-6 and TRBJ2-1, with no clear D. CDR3 loop: CASSQNHWNEQFF. CDR3 nucleotides: TGTGCCAGCAGCCAAAACCACTGGAATGAGCAGTTCTTC.